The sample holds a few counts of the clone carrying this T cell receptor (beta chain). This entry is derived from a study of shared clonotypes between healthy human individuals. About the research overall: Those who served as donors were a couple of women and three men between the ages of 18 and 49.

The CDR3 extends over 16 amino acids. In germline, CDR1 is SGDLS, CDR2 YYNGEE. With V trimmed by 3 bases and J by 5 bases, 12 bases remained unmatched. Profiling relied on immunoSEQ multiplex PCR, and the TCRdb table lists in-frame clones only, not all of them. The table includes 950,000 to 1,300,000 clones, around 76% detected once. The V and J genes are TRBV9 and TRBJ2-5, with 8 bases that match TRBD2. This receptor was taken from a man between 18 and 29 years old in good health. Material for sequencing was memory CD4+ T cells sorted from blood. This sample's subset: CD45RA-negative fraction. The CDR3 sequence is CASSAGARGDGETQYF. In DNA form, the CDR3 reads TGTGCCAGCAGCGCCGGAGCGCGGGGGGACGGCGAGACCCAGTACTTC. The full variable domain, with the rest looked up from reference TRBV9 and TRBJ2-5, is DSGVTQTPKHLITATGQRVTLRCSPRSGDLSVYWYQQSLDQGLQFLIQYYNGEERAKGNILERFSAQQFPDLHSELNLSSLELGDSALYFCASSAGARGDGETQYFGPGTRLLVL.